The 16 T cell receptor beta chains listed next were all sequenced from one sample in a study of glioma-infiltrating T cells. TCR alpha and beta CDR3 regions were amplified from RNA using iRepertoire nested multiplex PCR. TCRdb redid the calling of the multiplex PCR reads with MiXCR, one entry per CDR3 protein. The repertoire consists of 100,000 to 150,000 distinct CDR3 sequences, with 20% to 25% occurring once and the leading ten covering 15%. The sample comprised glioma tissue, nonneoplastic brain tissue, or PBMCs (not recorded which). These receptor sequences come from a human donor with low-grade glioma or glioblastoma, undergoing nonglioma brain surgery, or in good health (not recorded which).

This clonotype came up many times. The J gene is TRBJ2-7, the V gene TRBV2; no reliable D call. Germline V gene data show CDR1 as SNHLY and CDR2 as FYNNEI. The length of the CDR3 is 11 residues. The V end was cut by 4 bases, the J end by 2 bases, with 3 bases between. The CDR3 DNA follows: TGTGCCAGCAGTGGAACCTACGAGCAGTACTTC. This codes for CASSGTYEQYF.

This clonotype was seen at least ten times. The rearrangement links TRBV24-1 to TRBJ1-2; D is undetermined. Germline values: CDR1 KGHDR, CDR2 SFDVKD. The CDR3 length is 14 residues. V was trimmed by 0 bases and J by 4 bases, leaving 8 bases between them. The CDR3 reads CATSDLTKSYGYTF. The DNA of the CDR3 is TGTGCCACCAGTGATTTGACCAAGAGCTATGGCTACACCTTC.

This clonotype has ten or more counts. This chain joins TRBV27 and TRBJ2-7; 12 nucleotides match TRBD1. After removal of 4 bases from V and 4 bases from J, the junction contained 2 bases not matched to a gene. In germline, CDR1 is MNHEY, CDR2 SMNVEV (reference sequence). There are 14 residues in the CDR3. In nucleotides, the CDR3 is TGTGCCAGCAGTTGGGGACAGGGGGCTTACGAGCAGTACTTC. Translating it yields CASSWGQGAYEQYF.

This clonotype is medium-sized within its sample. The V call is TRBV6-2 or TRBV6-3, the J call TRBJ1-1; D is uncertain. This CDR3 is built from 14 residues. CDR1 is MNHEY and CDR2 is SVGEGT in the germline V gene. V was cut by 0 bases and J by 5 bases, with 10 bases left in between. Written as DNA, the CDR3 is TGTGCCAGCAGTTACTCGCCGGGAAGGACTGAAGCTTTCTTT. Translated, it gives CASSYSPGRTEAFF.

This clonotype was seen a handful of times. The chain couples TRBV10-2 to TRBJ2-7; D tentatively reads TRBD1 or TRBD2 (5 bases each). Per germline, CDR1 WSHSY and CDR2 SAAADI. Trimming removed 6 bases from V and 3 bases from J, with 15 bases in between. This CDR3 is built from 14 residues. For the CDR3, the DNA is TGCGCCAGCAGAGGACGGGACCACCTCTACGAGCAGTACTTC. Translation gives CASRGRDHLYEQYF.

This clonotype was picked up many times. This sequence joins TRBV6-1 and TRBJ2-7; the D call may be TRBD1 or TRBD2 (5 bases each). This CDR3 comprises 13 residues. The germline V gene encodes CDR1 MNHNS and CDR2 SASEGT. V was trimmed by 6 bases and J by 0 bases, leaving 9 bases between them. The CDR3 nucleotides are TGTGCCAGCAGGTGGGGGAGCTCCTACGAGCAGTACTTC. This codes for CASRWGSSYEQYF.

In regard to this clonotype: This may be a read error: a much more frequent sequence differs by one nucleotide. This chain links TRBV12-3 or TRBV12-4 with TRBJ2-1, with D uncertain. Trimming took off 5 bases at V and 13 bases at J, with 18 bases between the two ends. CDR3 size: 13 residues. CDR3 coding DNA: TGTGCCAGCAGTCTTTCGATGGACGGATTACAGTTCTTC. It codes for CASSLSMDGLQFF.

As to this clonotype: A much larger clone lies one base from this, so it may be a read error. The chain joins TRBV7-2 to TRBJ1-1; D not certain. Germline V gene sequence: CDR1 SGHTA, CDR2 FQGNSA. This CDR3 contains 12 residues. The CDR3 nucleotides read TGTGCCATCAGCTTCACAGCGACTGAAGCTTTCTTT. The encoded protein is CAISFTATEAFF.

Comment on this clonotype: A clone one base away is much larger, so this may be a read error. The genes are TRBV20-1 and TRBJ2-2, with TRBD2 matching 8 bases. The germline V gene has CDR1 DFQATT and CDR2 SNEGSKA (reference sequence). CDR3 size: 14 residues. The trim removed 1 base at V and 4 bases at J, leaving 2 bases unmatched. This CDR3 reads CSARGLAGTGELFF. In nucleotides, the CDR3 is TGCAGTGCTAGAGGGCTAGCGGGCACCGGGGAGCTGTTTTTT.

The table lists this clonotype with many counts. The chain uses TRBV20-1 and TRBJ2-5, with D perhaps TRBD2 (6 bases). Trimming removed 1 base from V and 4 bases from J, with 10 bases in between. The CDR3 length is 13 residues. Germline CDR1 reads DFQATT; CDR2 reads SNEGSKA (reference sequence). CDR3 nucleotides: TGCAGTGCTAGAGTTGGGGGGACAGAGACCCAGTACTTC. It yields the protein CSARVGGTETQYF.

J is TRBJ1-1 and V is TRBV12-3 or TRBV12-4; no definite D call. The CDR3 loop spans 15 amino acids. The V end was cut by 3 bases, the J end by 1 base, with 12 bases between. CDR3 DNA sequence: TGTGCCAGCAGTTTCCTTCATAGAGGGAACACTGAAGCTTTCTTT. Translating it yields CASSFLHRGNTEAFF.

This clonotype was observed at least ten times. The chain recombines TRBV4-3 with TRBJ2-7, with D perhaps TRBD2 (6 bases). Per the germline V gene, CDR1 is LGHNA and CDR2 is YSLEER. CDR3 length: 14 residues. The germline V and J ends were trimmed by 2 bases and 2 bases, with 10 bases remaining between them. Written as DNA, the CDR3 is TGCGCCAGCAGCCAACGGAGGGGCGCCTACGAGCAGTACTTC. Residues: CASSQRRGAYEQYF.

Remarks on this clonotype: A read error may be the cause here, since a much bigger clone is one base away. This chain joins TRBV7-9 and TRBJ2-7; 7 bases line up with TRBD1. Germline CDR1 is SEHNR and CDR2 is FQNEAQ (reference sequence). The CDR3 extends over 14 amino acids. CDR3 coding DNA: TGTGCCAGCCGCTTAGGGGACAGCTCCTACGAGCAGTACTTC. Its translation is CASRLGDSSYEQYF.

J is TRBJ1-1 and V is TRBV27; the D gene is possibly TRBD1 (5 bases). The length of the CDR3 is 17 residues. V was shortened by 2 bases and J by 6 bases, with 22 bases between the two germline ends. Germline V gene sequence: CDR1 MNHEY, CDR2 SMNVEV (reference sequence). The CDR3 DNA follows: TGTGCCAGCAGTTTAACTCCAGGAGGGGCCATCGTCGCTGAAGCTTTCTTT. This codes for CASSLTPGGAIVAEAFF.

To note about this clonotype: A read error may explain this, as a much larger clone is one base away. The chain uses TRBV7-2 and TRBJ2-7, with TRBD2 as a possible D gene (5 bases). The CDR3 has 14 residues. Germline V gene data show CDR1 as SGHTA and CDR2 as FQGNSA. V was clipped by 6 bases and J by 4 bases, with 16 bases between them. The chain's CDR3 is CASRKEGEGYEQYF. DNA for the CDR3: TGTGCCAGCAGAAAAGAGGGAGAAGGGTACGAGCAGTACTTC.

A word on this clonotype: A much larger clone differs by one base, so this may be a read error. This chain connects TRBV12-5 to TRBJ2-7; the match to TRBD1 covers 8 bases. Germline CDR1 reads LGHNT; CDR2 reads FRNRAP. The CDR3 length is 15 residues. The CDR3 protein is CASGLAGTGVYKQYF. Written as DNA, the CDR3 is TGTGCTAGTGGTTTGGCAGGGACAGGAGTCTACAAGCAGTACTTC.